Listed below are T cell receptor beta chains from one sample, sequenced in a study of shared clonotypes between healthy human individuals. Generated by immunoSEQ multiplex PCR, the TCRdb table keeps only in-frame clones and is missing some. Of more than 2 million clones in the sample, about 95% were seen once. The specimen sequenced was naive CD8+ T cells sorted from blood. The source is a man between 18 and 35 years old in good health. The CDR3 runs from the conserved cysteine through the conserved F or W. A D gene is named only where the DNA matches it firmly. The listing skips clone size in some rows; elsewhere it reads once, few, many or a size class.

-	-	TRBV4-1	TRBJ2-7	CASSLRQDYEQYF	TGCGCCAGCAGCCTTAGACAGGACTACGAGCAGTACTTC
-	TRBD2	TRBV4-1	TRBJ2-3	CASSQRLAGTSTDTQYF	TGCGCCAGCAGCCAACGGCTAGCGGGGACTAGCACAGATACGCAGTATTTT
-	-	TRBV10-3	TRBJ2-7	CAPRAGGRTYEQYF	TGTGCCCCAAGGGCTGGAGGACGCACCTACGAGCAGTACTTC
-	-	TRBV11-3	TRBJ1-3	CASGDGNTIYF	TGTGCCAGCGGAGATGGAAACACCATATATTTT
-	-	TRBV5-1	TRBJ2-3	CASSHLGAESTDTQYF	TGCGCCAGCAGCCACCTCGGCGCGGAGAGCACAGATACGCAGTATTTT
-	-	TRBV29-1	TRBJ1-4	CSVEDPGTIGKLFF	TGCAGCGTTGAAGATCCCGGGACGATCGGAAAACTGTTTTTT
-	-	TRBV4-1	TRBJ1-2	CASSQVQGSYGYTF	TGCGCCAGCAGCCAAGTCCAGGGGAGCTATGGCTACACCTTC
-	-	TRBV13	TRBJ1-1	CASSLWGQNTEAFF	TGTGCCAGCAGCTTATGGGGCCAGAACACTGAAGCTTTCTTT
once	TRBD2	TRBV2	TRBJ2-1	CASSETLAGGPGNEQFF	TGTGCCAGCAGTGAAACTCTAGCGGGGGGGCCGGGTAATGAGCAGTTCTTC
-	-	TRBV7-9	TRBJ2-1	CASNPPWENEQFF	TGTGCCAGCAACCCCCCGTGGGAAAATGAGCAGTTCTTC
-	TRBD1	TRBV5-4	TRBJ2-7	CASSSRTGSSYEQYF	TGTGCCAGCAGCTCCCGGACAGGGAGCTCCTACGAGCAGTACTTC
once	TRBD2	TRBV11-2	TRBJ2-7	CASSGGLAGGPHYYEQYF	TGTGCCAGCAGCGGAGGACTAGCGGGAGGCCCGCATTACTACGAGCAGTACTTC
few	TRBD2	TRBV27	TRBJ2-1	CASSLGLAYNEQFF	TGTGCCAGCAGTTTGGGACTAGCGTACAATGAGCAGTTCTTC
-	TRBD1	TRBV5-6	TRBJ1-4	CASTWGTGNEKLFF	TGTGCCAGCACCTGGGGGACAGGAAATGAAAAACTGTTTTTT
-	-	TRBV9	TRBJ2-3	CASSVVPADSLGEDTQYF	TGTGCCAGCAGCGTAGTTCCAGCGGATAGCCTTGGGGAAGATACGCAGTATTTT
-	-	TRBV6-6	TRBJ2-7	CASSYSGVSSYEQYF	TGTGCCAGCAGTTACTCTGGGGTTAGCTCCTACGAGCAGTACTTC
-	TRBD1	TRBV27	TRBJ2-7	CASRQGASYEQYF	TGTGCCAGCAGACAGGGGGCTAGCTACGAGCAGTACTTC
-	-	TRBV5-4	TRBJ2-3	CASSFGNTDTQYF	TGTGCCAGCAGCTTCGGGAACACAGATACGCAGTATTTT
-	-	TRBV27	TRBJ1-1	CASSFPRQGEAFF	TGTGCCAGCAGTTTTCCCCGCCAGGGAGAGGCTTTCTTT
-	-	TRBV6-1	TRBJ1-2	CASSEAFGTGSNYGYTF	TGTGCCAGCAGTGAAGCATTCGGGACGGGGTCTAACTATGGCTACACCTTC